The rows below give T cell receptor beta chains drawn from one sample of a study of blood T cell repertoires in COVID-19. The protocol was immunoSEQ multiplex PCR, while the TCRdb copy is restricted to in-frame clones and leaves out a portion. The sample consists of 20,000 or so clones, about 88% of them appearing once. Sequenced input: peripheral blood. These receptors all stem from a man in his 70s with acute or convalescent COVID-19. The CDR3 runs from the conserved cysteine through the conserved F or W. D genes are given only for firm matches. Where a row states a size, it is once, few, many or the class of an expanded clone; other rows omit it.

J gene | V gene | clone size | CDR3 length | D gene | CDR3 protein | CDR3 DNA
TRBJ2-1 | TRBV9 | NA | 18 | TRBD1 | CASRGGGQGAISYNEQFF | TGTGCCAGCAGGGGAGGGGGACAGGGGGCGATTTCCTACAATGAGCAGTTCTTC
TRBJ1-2 | TRBV24-1 | NA | 13 | NA | CATSEGTNYGYTF | TGTGCCACCAGTGAAGGGACAAACTATGGCTACACCTTC
TRBJ2-5 | TRBV7-8 | NA | 14 | NA | CASSKNRAAETQYF | TGTGCCAGCAGCAAGAACAGGGCCGCGGAGACCCAGTACTTC
TRBJ1-1 | TRBV6-2/TRBV6-3 | NA | 13 | NA | CASSSHEGTEAFF | TGTGCCAGCAGTTCCCACGAGGGCACTGAAGCTTTCTTT
TRBJ2-5 | TRBV19 | NA | 14 | NA | CASSRSPGQETQYF | TGTGCCAGTAGCCGATCCCCGGGACAAGAGACCCAGTACTTC
TRBJ2-1 | TRBV7-3 | NA | 15 | NA | CASSFSGNRYNEQFF | TGTGCCAGCAGCTTTAGCGGAAACCGGTACAATGAGCAGTTCTTC
TRBJ1-2 | TRBV3-1/TRBV3-2 | NA | 15 | TRBD1 | CASSPRQGASYGYTF | TGTGCCAGCAGCCCCAGACAGGGGGCTTCCTATGGCTACACCTTC
TRBJ2-7 | TRBV19 | once | 14 | NA | CASTTSRTPYEQYF | TGTGCCAGTACCACCTCCCGGACACCTTACGAGCAGTACTTC
TRBJ2-5 | TRBV6-1 | NA | 13 | NA | CASSEALRETQYF | TGTGCCAGCAGTGAAGCGCTTCGGGAGACCCAGTACTTC
TRBJ2-3 | TRBV5-5 | NA | 16 | TRBD2 | CASSLGPTSGTDTQYF | TGTGCCAGCAGCTTGGGGCCGACTAGCGGGACAGATACGCAGTATTTT
TRBJ2-3 | TRBV6-6 | NA | 16 | NA | CASRAAGTWDTDTQYF | TGTGCCAGCAGGGCGGCTGGGACTTGGGACACAGATACGCAGTATTTT
TRBJ1-6 | TRBV2 | NA | 13 | NA | CASSSRAISPLHF | TGTGCCAGCAGCTCCAGGGCGATTTCACCCCTCCACTTT
TRBJ2-2 | TRBV29-1 | few | 16 | TRBD2 | CSVGLAGAITTGELFF | TGCAGCGTGGGACTAGCGGGAGCCATAACCACCGGGGAGCTGTTTTTT